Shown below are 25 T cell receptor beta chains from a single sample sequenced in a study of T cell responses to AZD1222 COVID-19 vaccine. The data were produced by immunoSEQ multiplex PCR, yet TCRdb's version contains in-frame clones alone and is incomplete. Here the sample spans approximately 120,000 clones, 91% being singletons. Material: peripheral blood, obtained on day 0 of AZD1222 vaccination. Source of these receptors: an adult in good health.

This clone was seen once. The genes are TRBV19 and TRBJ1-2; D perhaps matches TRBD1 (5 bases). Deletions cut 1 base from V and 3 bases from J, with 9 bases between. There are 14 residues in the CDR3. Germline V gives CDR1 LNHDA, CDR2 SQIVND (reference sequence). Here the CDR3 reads CASSIGGRDYGYTF. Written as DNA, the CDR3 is TGTGCCAGTAGTATAGGGGGCAGGGACTATGGCTACACCTTC.

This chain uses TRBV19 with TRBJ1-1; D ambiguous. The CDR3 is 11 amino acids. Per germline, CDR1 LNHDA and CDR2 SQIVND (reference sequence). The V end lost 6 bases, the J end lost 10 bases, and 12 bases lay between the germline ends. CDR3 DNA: TGTGCCAGTAGGGGAGGTGGCGGAGCTTTCTTT. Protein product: CASRGGGGAFF. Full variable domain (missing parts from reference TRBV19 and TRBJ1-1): DGGITQSPKYLFRKEGQNVTLSCEQNLNHDAMYWYRQDPGQGLRLIYYSQIVNDFQKGDIAEGYSVSREKKESFPLTVTSAQKNPTAFYLCASRGGGGAFFGQGTRLTVV.

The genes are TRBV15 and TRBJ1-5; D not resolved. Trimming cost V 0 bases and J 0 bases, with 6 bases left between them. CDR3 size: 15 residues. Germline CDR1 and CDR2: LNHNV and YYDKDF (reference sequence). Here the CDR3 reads CATSRESYSNQPQHF. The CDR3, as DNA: TGTGCCACCAGCAGAGAAAGCTATAGCAATCAGCCCCAGCATTTT.

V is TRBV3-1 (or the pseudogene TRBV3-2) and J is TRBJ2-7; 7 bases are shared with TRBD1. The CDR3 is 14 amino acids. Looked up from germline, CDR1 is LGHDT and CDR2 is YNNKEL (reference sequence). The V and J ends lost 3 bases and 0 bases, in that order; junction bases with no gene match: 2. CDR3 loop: CASSQSGGSYEQYF. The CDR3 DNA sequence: TGTGCCAGCAGCCAGTCAGGGGGCTCCTACGAGCAGTACTTC.

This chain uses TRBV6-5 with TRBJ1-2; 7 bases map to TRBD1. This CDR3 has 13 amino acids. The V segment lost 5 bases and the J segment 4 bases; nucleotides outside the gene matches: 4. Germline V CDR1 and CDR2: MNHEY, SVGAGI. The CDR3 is CASSQTGSYGYTF. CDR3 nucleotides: TGTGCCAGCAGTCAGACAGGGAGCTATGGCTACACCTTC.

CDR3 bases: TGTGCCAGCAGCTTCGACCCCGGGACACTCAACTATGGCTACACCTTC. Its protein is CASSFDPGTLNYGYTF. The rearrangement uses TRBV4-2 and TRBJ1-2; D may be TRBD1 (6 bases). With 5 bases removed from V and 2 bases from J, the gap between germline ends came to 18 bases. This CDR3 contains 16 residues. Germline V CDR1 and CDR2: LGHNA, YNFKEQ.

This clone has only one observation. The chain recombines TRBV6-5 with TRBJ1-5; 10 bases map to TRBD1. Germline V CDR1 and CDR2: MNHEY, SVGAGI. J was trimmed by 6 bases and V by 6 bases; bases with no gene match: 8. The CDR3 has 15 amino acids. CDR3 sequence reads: CASSQTGGAGQPQHF. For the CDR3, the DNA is TGTGCCAGCAGCCAGACAGGGGGCGCGGGTCAGCCCCAGCATTTT.

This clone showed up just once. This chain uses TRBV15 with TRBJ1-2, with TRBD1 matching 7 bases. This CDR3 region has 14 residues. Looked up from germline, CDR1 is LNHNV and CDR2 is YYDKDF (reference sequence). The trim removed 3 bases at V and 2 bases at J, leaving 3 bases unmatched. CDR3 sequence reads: CATSSGGQNYGYTF. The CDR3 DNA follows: TGTGCCACCAGCAGTGGGGGACAGAACTATGGCTACACCTTC. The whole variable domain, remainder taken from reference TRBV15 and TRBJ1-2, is DAMVIQNPRYQVTQFGKPVTLSCSQTLNHNVMYWYQQKSSQAPKLLFHYYDKDFNNEADTPDNFQSRRPNTSFCFLDIRSPGLGDTAMYLCATSSGGQNYGYTFGSGTRLTVV.

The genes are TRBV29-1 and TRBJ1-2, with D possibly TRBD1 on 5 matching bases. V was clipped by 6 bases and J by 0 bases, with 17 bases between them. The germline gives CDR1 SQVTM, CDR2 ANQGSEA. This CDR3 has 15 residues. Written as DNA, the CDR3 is TGCAGCGTCGATGGGGGGACCTTTACTAACTATGGCTACACCTTC. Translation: CSVDGGTFTNYGYTF.

The CDR3 is CSASGQGDQPQHF. CDR3 sequence (DNA): TGCAGTGCTAGTGGGCAAGGCGATCAGCCCCAGCATTTT. V is TRBV20-1 and J is TRBJ1-5, with D unclear. CDR1 and CDR2 from the germline V gene are DFQATT and SNEGSKA (reference sequence). The CDR3 is 13 residues long. Trimming stripped 3 bases from V and 5 bases from J, with 11 bases between.

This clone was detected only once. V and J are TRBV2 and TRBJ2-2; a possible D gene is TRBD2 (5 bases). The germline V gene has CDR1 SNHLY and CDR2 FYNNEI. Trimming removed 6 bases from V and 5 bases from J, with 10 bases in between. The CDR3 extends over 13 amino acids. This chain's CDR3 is CASSGMFTGELFF. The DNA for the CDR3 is TGTGCCAGCAGCGGGATGTTTACCGGGGAGCTGTTTTTT. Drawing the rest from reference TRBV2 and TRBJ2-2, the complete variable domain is EPEVTQTPSHQVTQMGQEVILRCVPISNHLYFYWYRQILGQKVEFLVSFYNNEISEKSEIFDDQFSVERPDGSNFTLKIRSTKLEDSAMYFCASSGMFTGELFFGEGSRLTVL.

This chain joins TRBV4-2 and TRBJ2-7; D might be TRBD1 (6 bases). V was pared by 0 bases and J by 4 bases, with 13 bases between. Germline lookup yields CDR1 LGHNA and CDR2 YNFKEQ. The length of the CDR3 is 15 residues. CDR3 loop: CASSQESLGGYEQYF. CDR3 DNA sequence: TGTGCCAGCAGCCAAGAGTCGCTAGGGGGATACGAGCAGTACTTC.

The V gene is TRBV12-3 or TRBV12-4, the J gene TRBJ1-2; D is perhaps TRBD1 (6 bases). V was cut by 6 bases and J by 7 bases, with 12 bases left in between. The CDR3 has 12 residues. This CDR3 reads CASRQGLRGYTF. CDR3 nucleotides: TGTGCCAGCAGGCAGGGGCTACGTGGCTACACCTTC.

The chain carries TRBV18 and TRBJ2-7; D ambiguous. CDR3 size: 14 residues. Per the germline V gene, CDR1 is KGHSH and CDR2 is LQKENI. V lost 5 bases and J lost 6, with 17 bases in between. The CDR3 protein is CASSRGAGMPEQYF. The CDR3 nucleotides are TGTGCCAGCTCAAGAGGAGCCGGAATGCCCGAGCAGTACTTC.

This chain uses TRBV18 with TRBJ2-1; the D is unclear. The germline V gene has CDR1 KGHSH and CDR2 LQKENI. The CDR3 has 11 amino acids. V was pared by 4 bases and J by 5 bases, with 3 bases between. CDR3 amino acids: CASSRHNEQFF. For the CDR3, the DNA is TGTGCCAGCTCACGGCACAATGAGCAGTTCTTC.

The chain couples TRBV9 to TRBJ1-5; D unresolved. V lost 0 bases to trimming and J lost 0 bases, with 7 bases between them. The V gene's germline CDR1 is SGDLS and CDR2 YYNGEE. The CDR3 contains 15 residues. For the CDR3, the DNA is TGTGCCAGCAGCGTAGGAGGAAATAGCAATCAGCCCCAGCATTTT. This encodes CASSVGGNSNQPQHF.

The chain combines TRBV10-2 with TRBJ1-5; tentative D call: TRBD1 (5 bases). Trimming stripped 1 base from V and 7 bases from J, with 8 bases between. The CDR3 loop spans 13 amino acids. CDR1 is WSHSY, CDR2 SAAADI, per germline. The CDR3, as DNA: TGCGCCAGCAGTGAGTGGGGGTACCAGCCCCAGCATTTT. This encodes CASSEWGYQPQHF.

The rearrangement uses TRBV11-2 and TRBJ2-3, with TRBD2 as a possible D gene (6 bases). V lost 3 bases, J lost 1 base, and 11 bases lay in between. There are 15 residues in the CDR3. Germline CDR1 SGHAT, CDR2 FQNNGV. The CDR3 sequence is CASSFRGSGTDTQYF. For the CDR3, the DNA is TGTGCCAGCAGCTTCCGGGGGTCCGGCACAGATACGCAGTATTTT.

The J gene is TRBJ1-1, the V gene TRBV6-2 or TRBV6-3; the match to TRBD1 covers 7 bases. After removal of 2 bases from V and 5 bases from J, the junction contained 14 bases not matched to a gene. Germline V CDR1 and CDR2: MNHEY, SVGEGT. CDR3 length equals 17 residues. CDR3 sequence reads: CASSYDFTRQGTTEAFF. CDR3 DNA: TGTGCCAGCAGTTACGATTTTACGCGACAGGGAACGACTGAAGCTTTCTTT.

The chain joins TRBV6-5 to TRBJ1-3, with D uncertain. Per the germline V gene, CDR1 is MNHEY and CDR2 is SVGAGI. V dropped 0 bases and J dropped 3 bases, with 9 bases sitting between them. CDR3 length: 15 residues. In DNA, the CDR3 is TGTGCCAGCAGTTACTCGTCGCAGTTTGGAAACACCATATATTTT. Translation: CASSYSSQFGNTIYF.

The chain's CDR3 is CAWSGQGNTEAFF. The CDR3 DNA follows: TGTGCCTGGTCGGGACAGGGAAACACTGAAGCTTTCTTT. The chain employs TRBV30 and TRBJ1-1, with 9 positions matching TRBD1. V shed 5 bases, J shed 2 bases, and the junction held 3 bases outside the gene matches. This CDR3 is built from 13 residues. Germline lookup yields CDR1 GTSNPN and CDR2 SVGIG (reference sequence).

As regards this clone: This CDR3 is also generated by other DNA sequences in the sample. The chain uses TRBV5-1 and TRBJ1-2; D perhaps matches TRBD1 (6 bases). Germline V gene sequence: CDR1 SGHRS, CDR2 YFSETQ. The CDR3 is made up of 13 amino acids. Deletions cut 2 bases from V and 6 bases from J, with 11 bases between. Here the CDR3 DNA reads TGCGCCAGCAGCTTAACAGGGAGGGATGGCTACACCTTC. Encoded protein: CASSLTGRDGYTF.

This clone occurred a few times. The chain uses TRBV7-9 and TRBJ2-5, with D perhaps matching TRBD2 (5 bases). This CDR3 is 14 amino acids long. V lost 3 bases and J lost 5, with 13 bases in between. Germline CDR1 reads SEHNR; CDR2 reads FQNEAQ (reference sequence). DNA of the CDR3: TGTGCCAGCAGCTTTCGGAGGTCGGGGGAGACCCAGTACTTC. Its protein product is CASSFRRSGETQYF.

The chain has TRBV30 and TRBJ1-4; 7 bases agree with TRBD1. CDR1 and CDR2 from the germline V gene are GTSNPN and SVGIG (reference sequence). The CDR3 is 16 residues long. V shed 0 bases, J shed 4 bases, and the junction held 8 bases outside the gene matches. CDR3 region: CAWSVGRGQYNEKLFF. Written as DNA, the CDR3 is TGTGCCTGGAGTGTGGGTCGGGGACAGTATAATGAAAAACTGTTTTTT.

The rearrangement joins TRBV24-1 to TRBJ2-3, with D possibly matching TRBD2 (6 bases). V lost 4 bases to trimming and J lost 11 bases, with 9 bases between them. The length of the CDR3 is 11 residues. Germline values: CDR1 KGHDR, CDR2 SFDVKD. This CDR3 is CATSDGEEQYF. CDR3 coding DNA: TGTGCCACCAGTGACGGGGAGGAGCAGTATTTT.